This is a list of T cell receptor beta chains from one sample in a study of blood T cell repertoires in COVID-19. Sequenced by immunoSEQ multiplex PCR; TCRdb stores in-frame clones only, minus some. The sample has 310,000 or so clones, approximately 90% seen once. The specimen sequenced was peripheral blood. The receptors here all came from a young woman with COVID-19, enrolled during active disease. Each CDR3 is given with its conserved first and last residue. Each record gives: J gene, V gene, clone size, D gene, CDR3 protein, CDR3 DNA. A D gene is named only where the DNA matches it firmly. A clone size is listed for some rows: how often the clone was seen (once, few, many), or a class if it is expanded.

j_gene: TRBJ1-1
v_gene: TRBV11-3
abundance: -
d_gene: -
CDR3aa: CASSLDSLANTEAFF
CDR3nt: TGTGCCAGCAGCTTGGACAGCCTGGCGAACACTGAAGCTTTCTTT

j_gene: TRBJ2-7
v_gene: TRBV19
abundance: -
d_gene: -
CDR3aa: CASSNTGYTYEQYF
CDR3nt: TGTGCCAGTAGTAATACAGGATATACCTACGAGCAGTACTTC

j_gene: TRBJ1-1
v_gene: TRBV18
abundance: -
d_gene: TRBD1
CDR3aa: CASSPAQGVLTEAFF
CDR3nt: TGTGCCAGCTCACCGGCTCAGGGGGTTTTAACTGAAGCTTTCTTT

j_gene: TRBJ2-5
v_gene: TRBV5-1
abundance: -
d_gene: -
CDR3aa: CASSLDGIEETQYF
CDR3nt: TGCGCCAGCAGCTTGGACGGGATTGAGGAGACCCAGTACTTC

j_gene: TRBJ2-7
v_gene: TRBV3-1/TRBV3-2
abundance: -
d_gene: TRBD2
CDR3aa: CASSQRTSEDEQYF
CDR3nt: TGTGCCAGCAGCCAAAGGACTAGTGAGGACGAGCAGTACTTC

j_gene: TRBJ1-1
v_gene: TRBV29-1
abundance: -
d_gene: -
CDR3aa: CSVGGRVTEAFF
CDR3nt: TGCAGCGTGGGTGGGCGGGTCACTGAAGCTTTCTTT

j_gene: TRBJ1-1
v_gene: TRBV6-4
abundance: -
d_gene: -
CDR3aa: CASSSEGEMNTEAFF
CDR3nt: TGTGCCAGCAGCTCTGAGGGGGAAATGAACACTGAAGCTTTCTTT

j_gene: TRBJ2-2
v_gene: TRBV5-1
abundance: few
d_gene: -
CDR3aa: CASSPGAANTGELFF
CDR3nt: TGCGCCAGCAGCCCAGGGGCCGCGAACACCGGGGAGCTGTTTTTT

j_gene: TRBJ1-2
v_gene: TRBV27
abundance: -
d_gene: -
CDR3aa: CASAFRGIDNYGYTF
CDR3nt: TGTGCCAGCGCATTCCGGGGGATCGATAACTATGGCTACACCTTC

j_gene: TRBJ2-2
v_gene: TRBV27
abundance: -
d_gene: TRBD2
CDR3aa: CASSLWGGGELFF
CDR3nt: TGTGCCAGCAGTTTATGGGGGGGCGGGGAGCTGTTTTTT

j_gene: TRBJ1-5
v_gene: TRBV19
abundance: -
d_gene: -
CDR3aa: CASSILGEDGDRKYSNQPQHF
CDR3nt: TGTGCCAGTAGTATATTGGGGGAGGATGGTGACAGAAAGTATAGCAATCAGCCCCAGCATTTT

j_gene: TRBJ2-7
v_gene: TRBV10-3
abundance: -
d_gene: -
CDR3aa: CAITADHEQYF
CDR3nt: TGTGCCATCACTGCAGATCACGAGCAGTACTTC

j_gene: TRBJ1-3
v_gene: TRBV13
abundance: -
d_gene: -
CDR3aa: CASSSGSGAGNTIYF
CDR3nt: TGTGCCAGCAGCTCGGGCTCAGGGGCTGGAAACACCATATATTTT

j_gene: TRBJ2-7
v_gene: TRBV24-1
abundance: -
d_gene: TRBD2
CDR3aa: CATSEFTSGSYEQYF
CDR3nt: TGTGCCACCAGTGAATTCACTAGCGGGAGCTACGAGCAGTACTTC

j_gene: TRBJ2-1
v_gene: TRBV29-1
abundance: -
d_gene: TRBD2
CDR3aa: CSVEGGLDNEQFF
CDR3nt: TGCAGCGTTGAGGGAGGACTAGACAATGAGCAGTTCTTC

j_gene: TRBJ1-1
v_gene: TRBV6-2/TRBV6-3
abundance: -
d_gene: TRBD1
CDR3aa: CASSRDRRNTEAFF
CDR3nt: TGTGCCAGCAGCCGGGACAGAAGAAACACTGAAGCTTTCTTT

j_gene: TRBJ2-7
v_gene: TRBV6-5
abundance: -
d_gene: TRBD1
CDR3aa: CASSDRGYSYEQYF
CDR3nt: TGTGCCAGCAGCGACAGGGGATACTCCTACGAGCAGTACTTC

j_gene: TRBJ1-2
v_gene: TRBV3-1/TRBV3-2
abundance: -
d_gene: -
CDR3aa: CASSSGQSKSTF
CDR3nt: TGTGCCAGCAGCTCTGGACAGTCCAAGTCGACCTTC